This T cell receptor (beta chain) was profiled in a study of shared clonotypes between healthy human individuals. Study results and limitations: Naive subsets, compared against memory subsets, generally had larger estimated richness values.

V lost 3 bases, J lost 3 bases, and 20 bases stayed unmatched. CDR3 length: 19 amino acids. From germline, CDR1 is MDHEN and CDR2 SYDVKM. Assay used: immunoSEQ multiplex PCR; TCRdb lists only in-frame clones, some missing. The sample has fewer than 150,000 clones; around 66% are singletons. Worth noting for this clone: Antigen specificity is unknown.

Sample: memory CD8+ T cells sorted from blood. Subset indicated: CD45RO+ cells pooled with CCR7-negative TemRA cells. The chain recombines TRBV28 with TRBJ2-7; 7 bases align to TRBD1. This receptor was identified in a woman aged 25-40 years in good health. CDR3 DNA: TGTGCCAGCAGTTTTCTCCTCAGATCGGGACAGAGGTTGGACTACGAGCAGTACTTC. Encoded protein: CASSFLLRSGQRLDYEQYF.